The clone carrying this T cell receptor (beta chain) was counted only a few times. The antigen is not known. Germline V gene sequence: CDR1 MNHEY, CDR2 SMNVEV (reference sequence). The V end lost 11 bases, the J end lost 2 bases, and 21 bases lay between the germline ends. CDR3 length: 15 amino acids. This sample is drawn from a study of regulatory T cells in long-lasting Graves disease. Overall study: The study counted Graves' disease as persistent given over 5 years of antithyroid drugs and positive TSH receptor antibodies.

Regarding time point: persistent/refractory GD, antithyroid drugs over 5 years with positive TRAb. From RNA extracted from PBMCs, the TCR library was made. Arm-PCR of CDR3 regions and iRepertoire HTBI primers were the basis on which TCR beta libraries were built. MiXCR, applied by TCRdb to the multiplex PCR reads, yields one record per CDR3 protein. Of about 430,000 distinct CDR3 sequences listed, roughly a fifth were seen once; the top ten hold about 13%. Whole-study findings and limits: Persistent patients shared 2,500 to 3,000 public clonotypes among themselves. Newly diagnosed patients shared fewer, at about a thousand. Examination was confined to peripheral blood, excluding thyroid tissue.

This receptor was taken from a female donor with Graves disease. V is TRBV27 and J is TRBJ1-1; maybe TRBD1 (6 bases). Sequencing used peripheral blood mononuclear cells (PBMCs), obtained when the disease was refractory, from a patient treated with antithyroid drugs. CDR3 sequence: CAQPIGGLANTEAFF. Written as DNA, the CDR3 is TGTGCCCAACCTATCGGGGGGCTGGCAAACACTGAAGCTTTCTTT.